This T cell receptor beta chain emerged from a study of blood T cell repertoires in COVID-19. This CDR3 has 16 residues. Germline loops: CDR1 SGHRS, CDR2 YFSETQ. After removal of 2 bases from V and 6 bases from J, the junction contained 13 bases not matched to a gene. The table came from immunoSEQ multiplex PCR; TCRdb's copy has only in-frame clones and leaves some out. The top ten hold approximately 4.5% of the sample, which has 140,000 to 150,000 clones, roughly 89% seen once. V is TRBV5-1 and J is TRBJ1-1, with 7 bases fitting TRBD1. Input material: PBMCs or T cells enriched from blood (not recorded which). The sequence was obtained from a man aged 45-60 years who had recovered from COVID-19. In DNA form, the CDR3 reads TGCGCCAGCAGCTTATACAGGGGCGACGCTGTATCTGAAGCTTTCTTT. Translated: CASSLYRGDAVSEAFF.